The rows below give T cell receptor beta chains drawn from one sample of a study of a mutant IDH1 vaccine in newly diagnosed glioma. These receptors lack a known antigen. Only in-frame clones appear in the TCRdb table, and some are missing; sequencing was by immunoSEQ multiplex PCR. The data show approximately 30,000 clones, approximately 80% seen once. Material: PBMCs, obtained from a glioma patient whose treatment included an IDH1 peptide vaccine. Receptors originate from a woman aged 25 to 39 with glioma. CDR3s include the opening cysteine and the closing phenylalanine or tryptophan. A D gene is named only where the DNA matches it firmly. Size values are once, few and many counts, or a class for expanded clones, and some rows have none.

d_call clone_size j_call v_call cdr3_aa cdr3_nt
. . TRBJ1-2 TRBV19 CASSSAGITPYYTF TGTGCCAGTAGTAGCGCAGGGATTACCCCTTACTACACCTTC
TRBD1 . TRBJ1-2 TRBV7-3 CASGTGDLNGYTF TGTGCCAGCGGGACAGGGGATTTGAATGGCTACACCTTC
. . TRBJ2-7 TRBV19 CASSAGTGFEQYF TGTGCCAGTAGTGCCGGCACAGGGTTCGAACAGTACTTC
TRBD2 . TRBJ2-1 TRBV2 CASARAGANNEQFF TGTGCCAGCGCCCGAGCGGGGGCCAACAATGAGCAGTTCTTC
. . TRBJ1-3 TRBV7-2 CASSSGWLSGNTIYF TGTGCCAGCAGCTCAGGGTGGCTGAGCGGAAACACCATATATTTT
. . TRBJ2-7 TRBV7-9 CATRSEYFYEQYF TGTGCCACCCGATCAGAATACTTTTACGAGCAGTACTTC
. . TRBJ1-5 TRBV19 CASSVRGINQPQHF TGTGCCAGTTCGGTTAGGGGGATAAATCAGCCCCAGCATTTT
. . TRBJ1-2 TRBV27 CASSFGRVPLGPYGYTF TGTGCCAGCAGTTTCGGGAGGGTACCCTTAGGACCCTATGGCTACACCTTC
TRBD1 . TRBJ1-1 TRBV10-3 CAISESIKDRVNTEAFF TGTGCCATCAGTGAGTCGATTAAAGACAGGGTGAACACTGAAGCTTTCTTT
. once TRBJ1-4 TRBV2 CASNRLGEKLFF TGTGCCAGCAACCGGCTGGGTGAAAAACTGTTTTTT
TRBD2 . TRBJ2-1 TRBV7-2 CASSLDRAGARRDEQFF TGTGCCAGCAGCTTAGATCGAGCGGGGGCCAGGCGGGATGAGCAGTTCTTC
TRBD1 . TRBJ1-5 TRBV6-1 CASNPGTGDNQPQHF TGTGCCAGCAACCCCGGGACAGGTGACAATCAGCCCCAGCATTTT
. . TRBJ1-2 TRBV7-7 CASSPDTIYGYTF TGTGCTAGCAGCCCCGACACGATTTATGGCTACACCTTC
TRBD1 . TRBJ1-3 TRBV10-3 CAISAHLSGDRSSGNTIYF TGTGCCATCAGTGCGCACTTATCAGGGGACAGGTCCTCTGGAAACACCATATATTTT
TRBD1 . TRBJ1-2 TRBV5-1 CASSLGTGWDYGYTF TGCGCCAGCAGCTTGGGGACAGGGTGGGACTATGGCTACACCTTC
TRBD1 . TRBJ2-2 TRBV30 CAWSVKRSGTVSSNTGELFF TGTGCCTGGAGTGTAAAGCGGTCCGGGACAGTTTCTTCGAACACCGGGGAGCTGTTTTTT
. . TRBJ2-1 TRBV4-1 CASSQGLRGNEQFF TGCGCCAGCAGCCAAGGGCTCCGGGGCAATGAGCAGTTCTTC
. medium-sized TRBJ1-1 TRBV29-1 CSVDGRFMNTEAFF TGCAGCGTTGACGGCCGGTTCATGAACACTGAAGCTTTCTTT
. . TRBJ2-6 TRBV6-1 CASSRGDGANVLTF TGTGCCAGCTCAAGGGGGGATGGGGCCAACGTCCTGACTTTC
TRBD1 once TRBJ1-2 TRBV6-1 CASSEGRQGLYGYTF TGTGCCAGCAGTGAAGGGAGACAGGGCCTATATGGCTACACCTTC
TRBD2 once TRBJ2-2 TRBV5-1 CASSWLLAGNTGELFF TGCGCCAGCAGCTGGCTCCTAGCGGGGAACACCGGGGAGCTGTTTTTT
. . TRBJ2-7 TRBV19 CASSMGLTYEQYF TGTGCCAGTAGTATGGGATTGACCTACGAGCAGTACTTC
. . TRBJ1-5 TRBV5-1 CASSLRPGADQPQHF TGCGCCAGCAGCTTACGCCCAGGGGCGGATCAGCCCCAGCATTTT
. once TRBJ1-2 TRBV6-6 CASSYGRDYGYTF TGTGCCAGCAGTTACGGCAGGGACTATGGCTACACCTTC
TRBD1 . TRBJ1-5 TRBV14 CASSQTGINQPQHF TGTGCCAGCAGCCAGACAGGGATCAATCAGCCCCAGCATTTT
. . TRBJ2-3 TRBV7-2 CASSSSGYTQYF TGTGCCAGCAGCTCCTCGGGGTATACGCAGTATTTT
TRBD1 . TRBJ1-2 TRBV5-8 CASSLALQGGGYTF TGTGCCAGCAGCTTGGCGTTACAGGGGGGAGGCTACACCTTC
. . TRBJ1-5 TRBV7-2 CASSSTRQSNQPQHF TGTGCCAGCAGCTCCACCCGACAGAGCAATCAGCCCCAGCATTTT
TRBD2 . TRBJ2-1 TRBV7-9 CASETLRGSSYNEQFF TGTGCCAGCGAGACCCTGCGGGGGAGCTCCTACAATGAGCAGTTCTTC
. . TRBJ2-1 TRBV6-5 CATQAGSYNEQFF TGTGCCACCCAGGCAGGGTCCTACAATGAGCAGTTCTTC
. . TRBJ1-3 TRBV19 CASSIGEVGNTIYF TGTGCCAGTAGTATCGGGGAAGTCGGAAACACCATATATTTT
. . TRBJ2-7 TRBV5-6 CASSPREKDEQYF TGTGCCAGCAGCCCCCGGGAGAAAGACGAGCAGTACTTC
TRBD1 once TRBJ1-4 TRBV19 CASSIALRDSEKLFF TGTGCCAGTAGTATCGCCCTTCGGGACAGCGAAAAACTGTTTTTT
. . TRBJ1-2 TRBV7-2 CASSFFFGLGYGYTF TGTGCCAGCAGCTTTTTCTTCGGGTTGGGCTATGGCTACACCTTC
. . TRBJ1-2 TRBV2 CASSEFLGIGDTLGYGYTF TGTGCCAGCAGTGAATTTCTGGGAATCGGTGACACCCTAGGGTATGGCTACACCTTC
. . TRBJ2-1 TRBV9 CASSLLGPPPNNEQFF TGTGCCAGCAGCCTCTTGGGGCCCCCTCCTAACAATGAGCAGTTCTTC
TRBD1 . TRBJ2-2 TRBV6-4 CASRPQGSTGELFF TGTGCCAGCAGGCCACAGGGGAGCACCGGGGAGCTGTTTTTT
. . TRBJ2-7 TRBV2 CASGLLSSYEQYF TGTGCCAGCGGACTGCTAAGCTCCTACGAGCAGTACTTC
TRBD1 . TRBJ1-2 TRBV7-6 CASSRQGLSGYTF TGTGCCAGCAGCAGACAGGGGTTGTCTGGCTACACCTTC
. . TRBJ2-7 TRBV25-1 CASSTRDSSYEQYF TGTGCCAGCAGTACTCGGGACTCCAGCTACGAGCAGTACTTC
TRBD1 . TRBJ1-6 TRBV6-1 CASSGYGDSLNSPLHF TGTGCCAGCAGTGGTTACGGGGACAGCTTGAATTCACCCCTCCACTTT
. . TRBJ1-5 TRBV10-3 CAISEQSGNQPQHF TGTGCCATCAGTGAGCAATCAGGAAATCAGCCCCAGCATTTT